This TCR beta chain was profiled in a study of shared clonotypes between healthy human individuals. The V end was cut by 1 base, the J end by 2 bases, with 10 bases between. Germline lookup yields CDR1 SGDLS and CDR2 YYNGEE. The CDR3 has 14 residues. Researchers ran the assay at a deep level. The assay was immunoSEQ multiplex PCR, and TCRdb's table has in-frame clones only and misses some. The table lists roughly 2.5 million clones, approximately 94% of them singletons. This clonotype was obtained from a young man in good health. The rearrangement joins TRBV9 to TRBJ2-7; TRBD2 is a possible D gene (6 bases). Sequencing input: naive CD4+ T cells sorted from blood. Subset noted: CD45RA+ positively selected. The CDR3 loop reads CASSVTGSTYEQYF. CDR3 sequence (DNA): TGTGCCAGCAGCGTAACCGGGAGCACCTACGAGCAGTACTTC.